This T cell receptor beta chain was profiled in a study of metastatic and nonmetastatic thyroid tumors. In the study overall: For malignant and benign thyroid patients, tumor or nodule tissue and blood were the sources whose repertoires were compared.

CDR3 size: 16 residues. From germline, CDR1 is SGHNT and CDR2 YENEEA. V was clipped by 5 bases and J by 0 bases, with 13 bases between them. Ten or more counts support this clone. Not a single patient had been given any form of treatment at any point before undergoing thyroid surgery. TCRdb re-analyzed the PCR reads using MiXCR. The table shows about 16,000 clones, with under 15% occurring only once. This TCR came from a female donor with papillary thyroid cancer or a benign thyroid nodule (not recorded which). Some clones in this sample may be carry-over from other donors' samples. Specimen: tumor tissue. This chain links TRBV11-3 with TRBJ1-4; no definite D call. This CDR3 is CASSPWTVATNEKLFF. In DNA form, the CDR3 reads TGTGCCAGCAGCCCCTGGACCGTCGCAACTAATGAAAAACTGTTTTTT.